Following are 27 T cell receptor beta chains from one sample sequenced in a study of blood T cell repertoires in COVID-19. Only in-frame clones appear in the TCRdb table, and some are missing; sequencing was by immunoSEQ multiplex PCR. Of 30,000 to 35,000 clones detected, almost 85% appear once; the ten largest clones hold roughly two fifths. Sequenced sample: peripheral blood. Receptors were obtained from a man older than 75 with active or convalescent COVID-19.

V and J are TRBV6-5 and TRBJ2-1; 9 nucleotides align to TRBD2. The CDR3 has 15 residues. Trimming cost V 7 bases and J 4 bases; bases outside gene matches: 8. The V gene's germline CDR1 is MNHEY and CDR2 SVGAGI. The CDR3 DNA is TGTGCCAGCACCTCCCCTAGCGGGAATTACAATGAGCAGTTCTTC. It codes for CASTSPSGNYNEQFF.

This clone has just one count. V usage is TRBV9 and J usage is TRBJ1-5, with TRBD1 matching over 7 bases. Germline V gives CDR1 SGDLS, CDR2 YYNGEE. This CDR3 comprises 14 residues. The J segment lost 6 bases and the V segment lost 2 bases, leaving 5 bases of the junction unmatched. The CDR3 reads CASSVYRGLQPQHF. DNA of the CDR3: TGTGCCAGCAGCGTGTATAGGGGGCTTCAGCCCCAGCATTTT.

This chain connects TRBV28 to TRBJ1-2, with unresolved D. V lost 6 bases and J 8 bases, leaving 19 bases between the germline ends. This CDR3 is built from 14 residues. Per the germline V gene, CDR1 is MDHEN and CDR2 is SYDVKM. The DNA for the CDR3 is TGTGCCAGCAGGAGGGCGCAGAAGGTGTACGGCTACACCTTC. Its translation: CASRRAQKVYGYTF.

V and J are TRBV7-9 and TRBJ1-3, with D maybe TRBD1 (6 bases). The CDR3 is made up of 14 amino acids. Trimming shortened V by 1 base and J by 3 bases, and 7 bases separated the two germline ends. The germline gives CDR1 SEHNR, CDR2 FQNEAQ (reference sequence). The CDR3 loop is CASSLGRGGNTIYF. The CDR3 DNA reads TGTGCCAGCAGCTTAGGCAGGGGTGGAAACACCATATATTTT.

The V gene is TRBV11-2, the J gene TRBJ2-3, with TRBD1 matching over 9 bases. CDR3 length equals 18 residues. Germline V gene lookup returns CDR1 SGHAT and CDR2 FQNNGV. The junction had 14 bases not matched to a gene; V was cut back by 5 bases and J by 2 bases. In DNA, the CDR3 is TGTGCCAGCAGCCCCCTGAGACAGGGGGATTTTTTCACAGATACGCAGTATTTT. Translated: CASSPLRQGDFFTDTQYF.

This chain links TRBV18 with TRBJ2-3, with a tentative D call TRBD1 (5 bases). The CDR3 is 13 residues long. The germline gives CDR1 KGHSH, CDR2 LQKENI. Trimming cost V 3 bases and J 3 bases, with 7 bases left between them. The DNA for the CDR3 is TGTGCCAGCTCACCGCAGGGAACAGATACGCAGTATTTT. It encodes CASSPQGTDTQYF.

The chain's CDR3 is CASSPGTENQPQHF. The CDR3 nucleotides read TGTGCCAGCAGCCCCGGGACAGAGAACCAGCCCCAGCATTTT. The V gene is TRBV5-4, the J gene TRBJ1-5; the match to TRBD1 covers 7 bases. The V gene's germline CDR1 is SGHNT and CDR2 YYREEE (reference sequence). This CDR3 contains 14 residues. V dropped 4 bases and J dropped 7; count of bases not matched to a gene: 8.

V gene TRBV10-2 combines with J gene TRBJ1-1, with 8 bases that match TRBD1. The J segment lost 7 bases and the V segment lost 4 bases, leaving 14 bases of the junction unmatched. CDR3 length equals 16 residues. From germline, CDR1 is WSHSY and CDR2 SAAADI. Written as DNA, the CDR3 is TGCGCCAGCAGTGCGCCGCCGGGACAGGTCACGTTTGAAGCTTTCTTT. Amino acid sequence: CASSAPPGQVTFEAFF.

The chain uses TRBV2 and TRBJ2-7, with 8 bases fitting TRBD1. The CDR3 runs to 14 residues. V lost 8 bases and J lost 2; bases outside the gene matches: 8. CDR1 SNHLY and CDR2 FYNNEI come from the germline V gene. The CDR3 is CASSFRGPAYEQYF. The CDR3 nucleotides read TGTGCCAGCTCCTTCAGGGGGCCCGCCTACGAGCAGTACTTC.

The J gene is TRBJ2-7, the V gene TRBV21-1; TRBD1, the D gene given by the table, was not confirmed from the DNA. TRBV21-1 is shown as a pseudogene. The CDR3 consists of 16 residues. DNA for the CDR3: TGTGCCAGCAGCAAAGCGCCGTGGACAGGGTTGAACGAGCAGTACTTC. Its translation is CASSKAPWTGLNEQYF.

The table lists this clone with a few counts. This chain's CDR3 is CASSLGGETAVLNEKLFF. CDR3 nucleotide sequence: TGTGCCAGCAGCTTAGGTGGGGAAACAGCGGTCCTTAATGAAAAACTGTTTTTT. This chain joins TRBV7-8 and TRBJ1-4; D gene unclear. CDR3 length equals 18 residues. From germline, CDR1 is SGHVS and CDR2 FQNEAQ. Between the trimmed V and J ends, which lost 1 base and 4 bases, there was a span of 19 bases.

The gene calls are TRBV27 and TRBJ1-6; TRBD1 agrees at 10 bases. Germline values: CDR1 MNHEY, CDR2 SMNVEV (reference sequence). Trimming cost V 7 bases and J 10 bases; bases outside gene matches: 10. The CDR3 loop spans 15 amino acids. The CDR3 coding sequence is TGTGCCAGCACTAGGCAGACAGGGGGCGAGTCACCCCTCCACTTT. It codes for CASTRQTGGESPLHF.

This clone was seen a handful of times. V usage is TRBV3-1 (or the pseudogene TRBV3-2) and J usage is TRBJ2-5; TRBD2 matches 8 bases. J lost 4 bases, V lost 3 bases, and 13 bases had no gene match. The length of the CDR3 is 17 residues. The germline V gene has CDR1 LGHDT and CDR2 YNNKEL (reference sequence). The DNA for the CDR3 is TGTGCCAGCAGCCAGTCTGTCGGGAGGGCTTTAGGAGAGACCCAGTACTTC. Its translation is CASSQSVGRALGETQYF.

The V and J genes are TRBV6-2 or TRBV6-3 and TRBJ1-5; perhaps TRBD1 as D (6 bases). The germline V gene encodes CDR1 MNHEY and CDR2 SVGEGT. V was pared by 2 bases and J by 3 bases, with 11 bases between. CDR3 size: 15 residues. The CDR3 protein is CASSYPGGLNQPQHF. The CDR3, as DNA: TGTGCCAGCAGTTACCCGGGGGGCCTCAATCAGCCCCAGCATTTT.

V usage is TRBV6-1 and J usage is TRBJ2-1; D may be TRBD1 (5 bases). The CDR3 consists of 15 residues. Trimming pared 2 bases from V and 1 base from J, leaving 9 bases between. Germline CDR1 and CDR2: MNHNS and SASEGT. The CDR3 DNA reads TGTGCCAGCAGTGAATATAGGGGTTCCTACAATGAGCAGTTCTTC. Its translation: CASSEYRGSYNEQFF.

In this sample, this clone turned up a few times. The chain combines TRBV19 with TRBJ1-1, with D possibly matching TRBD1 (5 bases). In germline, CDR1 is LNHDA, CDR2 SQIVND (reference sequence). V was cut by 5 bases and J by 0 bases, with 10 bases left in between. The CDR3 is 14 amino acids. CDR3 in DNA: TGTGCCAGTAGTCGATCAGGGCTGAACACTGAAGCTTTCTTT. It is translated as CASSRSGLNTEAFF.

This clone was seen a few times. This chain connects TRBV12-5 to TRBJ1-1; D is possibly TRBD1 (5 bases). Trimming stripped 9 bases from V and 2 bases from J, with 13 bases between. CDR3 length equals 13 residues. Germline V gene data show CDR1 as LGHNT and CDR2 as FRNRAP. For the CDR3, the DNA is TGTGCTAGCAGGACAAGGGAAAACACTGAAGCTTTCTTT. As protein: CASRTRENTEAFF. The full variable domain, in which reference TRBV12-5 and TRBJ1-1 provide the parts outside the CDR3, is DARVTQTPRHKVTEMGQEVTMRCQPILGHNTVFWYRQTMMQGLELLAYFRNRAPLDDSGMPKDRFSAEMPDATLATLKIQPSEPRDSAVYFCASRTRENTEAFFGQGTRLTVV.

This chain uses TRBV14 with TRBJ1-4; 7 nucleotides match TRBD1. CDR1 is SGHDN and CDR2 is FVKESK in the germline V gene. Trimming cost V 1 base and J 5 bases; bases outside gene matches: 4. The CDR3 is 15 amino acids. CDR3 in DNA: TGTGCCAGCAGCCAAGTACAGGGGCGCAATGAAAAACTGTTTTTT. It codes for CASSQVQGRNEKLFF.

CDR3 coding DNA: TGTGCCAGCAGCTTCAGGGGTCGGCGACCAGGAAACACCATATATTTT. This encodes CASSFRGRRPGNTIYF. The chain combines TRBV11-3 with TRBJ1-3; D perhaps matches TRBD1 (6 bases). V was cut by 3 bases and J by 4 bases, with 16 bases left in between. Germline values: CDR1 SGHNT, CDR2 YENEEA. The CDR3 extends over 16 amino acids.

V and J are TRBV29-1 and TRBJ2-1; 10 bases match TRBD2. The CDR3 runs 13 residues. Germline V gives CDR1 SQVTM, CDR2 ANQGSEA. Trimming removed 8 bases from V and 4 bases from J; junction bases left unmatched: 5. The DNA of the CDR3 is TGCAGCAAATCGACTAGCGGGTACAATGAGCAGTTCTTC. Translating gives CSKSTSGYNEQFF.

This chain links TRBV9 with TRBJ2-5, with 7 bases that match TRBD2. Per germline, CDR1 SGDLS and CDR2 YYNGEE. Losses at the gene ends were 4 bases for V and 2 bases for J; bases not matched to a gene: 8. CDR3 size: 15 residues. The CDR3 region has the DNA TGTGCCAGCAGCTCCGCGGGAGTGGGACAAGAGACCCAGTACTTC. It specifies CASSSAGVGQETQYF.

The chain employs TRBV6-2 or TRBV6-3 and TRBJ2-1, with 15 bases matching TRBD2. From germline, CDR1 is MNHEY and CDR2 SVGEGT. Trimming took 4 bases from V and 8 from J; bases not matched to a gene: 3. The CDR3 length is 15 residues. CDR3 protein: CASSLGLAGGYEQFF. CDR3 coding DNA: TGTGCCAGCAGTTTGGGACTAGCGGGGGGCTATGAGCAGTTCTTC.

This clone was detected only once. The chain links TRBV5-1 to TRBJ2-7, with 15 bases lining up with TRBD2. Germline CDR1 is SGHRS and CDR2 is YFSETQ. The CDR3 has 17 residues. Germline trimming cut 2 bases from V and 5 bases from J; bases unmatched to any gene: 8. CDR3 DNA: TGCGCCAGCAGCTTTTGGACTAGCGGGAGGGCCAATGACGAGCAGTACTTC. It yields the protein CASSFWTSGRANDEQYF. Full variable domain (missing parts from reference TRBV5-1 and TRBJ2-7): KAGVTQTPRYLIKTRGQQVTLSCSPISGHRSVSWYQQTPGQGLQFLFEYFSETQRNKGNFPGRFSGRQFSNSRSEMNVSTLELGDSALYLCASSFWTSGRANDEQYFGPGTRLTVT.

V and J are TRBV6-4 and TRBJ2-2; D uncertain. Trimming removed 6 bases at V and 4 bases at J, with 9 bases between. The CDR3 loop spans 13 amino acids. In germline, CDR1 is MRHNA, CDR2 SNTAGT. CDR3 sequence: CASRATTTGELFF. The DNA of the CDR3 is TGTGCCAGCAGGGCCACTACCACCGGGGAGCTGTTTTTT.

This CDR3 is CASSFLHGSNQPQHF. CDR3 nucleotide sequence: TGTGCCAGCAGTTTTCTCCACGGTAGCAATCAGCCCCAGCATTTT. The rearrangement uses TRBV28 and TRBJ1-5; D gene ambiguous. Germline CDR1 is MDHEN and CDR2 is SYDVKM. Between the trimmed V and J ends, which lost 3 bases and 0 bases, there was a span of 9 bases. This CDR3 has 15 residues. Drawing the rest from reference TRBV28 and TRBJ1-5, the complete variable domain is DVKVTQSSRYLVKRTGEKVFLECVQDMDHENMFWYRQDPGLGLRLIYFSYDVKMKEKGDIPEGYSVSREKKERFSLILESASTNQTSMYLCASSFLHGSNQPQHFGDGTRLSIL.

This clone was detected only once. The CDR3 DNA follows: TGTGCCAGCAGTCAACGGACTAGCGGGAGCTACGAGCAGTACTTC. It yields the protein CASSQRTSGSYEQYF. The chain uses TRBV7-2 and TRBJ2-7; 13 bases are shared with TRBD2. The CDR3 extends over 15 amino acids. Germline lookup yields CDR1 SGHTA and CDR2 FQGNSA. Trimming at V came to 6 bases and at J to 3 bases, leaving 5 bases not matched to a gene.

The chain links TRBV5-4 to TRBJ1-1; TRBD1 matches 10 bases. V lost 4 bases to trimming and J lost 3 bases; unmatched junction nucleotides: 3. Germline CDR1 reads SGHNT; CDR2 reads YYREEE (reference sequence). This CDR3 spans 14 amino acids. The CDR3 region is CASSAGQGDTEAFF. CDR3 nucleotides: TGTGCCAGCAGCGCCGGACAGGGGGACACTGAAGCTTTCTTT. Filled out from reference TRBV5-4 and TRBJ1-1, the complete variable domain reads ETGVTQSPTHLIKTRGQQVTLRCSSQSGHNTVSWYQQALGQGPQFIFQYYREEENGRGNFPPRFSGLQFPNYSSELNVNALELDDSALYLCASSAGQGDTEAFFGQGTRLTVV.